Sequencing of this T cell receptor beta chain was carried out in a study of cytomegalovirus exposure and HLA in healthy donors. Across the study: In a previous analysis, about 100 million unique TCR beta sequences were found from 170 million or so T cells. Study results and limitations: Testing in vitro showed a few CMV-associated chains specific for CMV antigens. Cytomegalovirus association was listed for 150 or so TCR beta chains.

In nominal health when sampled, donors likely had unrecorded immune exposures nonetheless. PCR was performed using 60 Vbeta and 13 Jbeta primers. Using immunoSEQ multiplex PCR, the repertoire was profiled, and TCRdb retains in-frame clones only, with some absent. The sample includes approximately 77,000 clones, around three quarters of them seen just once. V gave up 3 bases and J gave up 4 bases, with 9 bases separating them. The CDR3 is 13 amino acids. Per germline, CDR1 SNHLY and CDR2 FYNNEI. This clone was seen once. Its antigen is undetermined. Sequencing input: PBMCs. The source of this sequence is a man in his forties in good health and CMV-seronegative. V and J are TRBV2 and TRBJ1-2; perhaps TRBD1 as D (5 bases). The CDR3 is CASSDSQGYGYTF. CDR3 DNA sequence: TGTGCCAGCAGTGATTCGCAGGGCTATGGCTACACCTTC.